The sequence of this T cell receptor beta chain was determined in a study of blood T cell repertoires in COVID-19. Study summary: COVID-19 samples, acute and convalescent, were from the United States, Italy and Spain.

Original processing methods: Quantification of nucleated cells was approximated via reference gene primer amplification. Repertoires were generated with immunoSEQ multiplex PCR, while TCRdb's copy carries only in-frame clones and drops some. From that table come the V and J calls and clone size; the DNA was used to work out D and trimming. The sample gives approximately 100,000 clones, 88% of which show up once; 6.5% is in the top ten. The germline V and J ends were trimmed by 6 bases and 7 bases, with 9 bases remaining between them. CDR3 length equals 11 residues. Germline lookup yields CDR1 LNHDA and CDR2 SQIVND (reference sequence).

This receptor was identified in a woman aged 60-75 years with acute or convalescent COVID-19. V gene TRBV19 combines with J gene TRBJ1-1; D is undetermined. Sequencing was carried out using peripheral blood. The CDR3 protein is CASRTKGEAFF. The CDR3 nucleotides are TGTGCCAGTAGGACAAAAGGTGAAGCTTTCTTT.